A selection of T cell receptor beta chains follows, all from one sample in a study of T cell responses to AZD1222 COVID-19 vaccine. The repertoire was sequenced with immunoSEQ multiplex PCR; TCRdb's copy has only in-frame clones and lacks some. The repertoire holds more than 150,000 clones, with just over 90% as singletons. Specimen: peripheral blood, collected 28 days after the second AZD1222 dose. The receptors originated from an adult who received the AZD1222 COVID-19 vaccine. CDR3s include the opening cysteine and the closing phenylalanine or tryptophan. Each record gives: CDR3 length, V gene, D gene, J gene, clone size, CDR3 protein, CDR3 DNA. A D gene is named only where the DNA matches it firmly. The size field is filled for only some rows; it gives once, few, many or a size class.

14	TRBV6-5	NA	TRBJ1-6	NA	CASSYWDYNSPLHF	TGTGCCAGCAGTTACTGGGACTATAATTCACCCCTCCACTTT
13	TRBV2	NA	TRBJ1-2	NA	CASSDVGTYGYTF	TGTGCCAGCAGTGACGTTGGAACCTATGGCTACACCTTC
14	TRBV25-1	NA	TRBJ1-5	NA	CASSAPGNNQPQHF	TGTGCCAGCAGTGCTCCGGGCAACAATCAGCCCCAGCATTTT
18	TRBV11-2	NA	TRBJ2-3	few	CASSLAVLAGEGADTQYF	TGTGCCAGCAGCTTAGCCGTTCTTGCGGGAGAGGGGGCAGATACGCAGTATTTT
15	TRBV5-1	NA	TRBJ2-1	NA	CASSLAGREHNEQFF	TGCGCCAGCAGCTTGGCCGGCAGGGAGCACAATGAGCAGTTCTTC
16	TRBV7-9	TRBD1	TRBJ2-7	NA	CASSPGRGGISYEQYF	TGTGCCAGCAGCCCCGGCAGAGGGGGCATCTCCTACGAGCAGTACTTC
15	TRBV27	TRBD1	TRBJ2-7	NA	CASSPRGPFPYEQYF	TGTGCCAGCAGTCCCAGGGGGCCTTTCCCCTACGAGCAGTACTTC
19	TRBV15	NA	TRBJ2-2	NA	CATSRDLLRKQSSTGELFF	TGTGCCACCAGCAGAGATTTACTAAGGAAACAATCTTCTACCGGGGAGCTGTTTTTT
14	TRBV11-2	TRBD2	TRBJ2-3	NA	CASSLEAGGDTQYF	TGTGCCAGCAGCTTAGAGGCGGGAGGAGATACGCAGTATTTT
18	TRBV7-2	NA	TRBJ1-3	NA	CASSSRSRPATRGNTIYF	TGTGCCAGCAGCTCCCGTAGCCGGCCGGCCACCAGAGGAAACACCATATATTTT
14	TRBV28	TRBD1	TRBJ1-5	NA	CASRVDREGQPQHF	TGTGCCAGCAGGGTAGACAGGGAGGGTCAGCCCCAGCATTTT
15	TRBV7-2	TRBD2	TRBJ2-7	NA	CASSLGLAGRSEQYF	TGTGCCAGCAGCTTGGGACTAGCGGGACGAAGCGAGCAGTACTTC
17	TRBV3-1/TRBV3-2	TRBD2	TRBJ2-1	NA	CASSQAGGSPPSNEQFF	TGTGCCAGCAGCCAAGCAGGCGGGAGTCCACCCTCTAATGAGCAGTTCTTC
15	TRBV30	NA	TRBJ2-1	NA	CAWSPPDWSYNEQFF	TGTGCCTGGAGTCCCCCGGATTGGAGTTACAATGAGCAGTTCTTC
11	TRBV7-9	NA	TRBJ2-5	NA	CASSLVEGQYF	TGTGCCAGCAGCTTGGTGGAAGGCCAGTACTTC
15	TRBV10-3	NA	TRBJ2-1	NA	CAISRDFSSYNEQFF	TGTGCCATCAGCAGAGACTTTAGCTCCTACAATGAGCAGTTCTTC
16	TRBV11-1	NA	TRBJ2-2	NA	CASSLVLTGWTGELFF	TGTGCCAGCAGCTTAGTGCTTACAGGGTGGACCGGGGAGCTGTTTTTT